The rows below give T cell receptor beta chains drawn from one sample of a study of blood T cell repertoires in COVID-19. Method: immunoSEQ multiplex PCR; TCRdb's copy keeps in-frame clones and lacks some. The table records around 200,000 clones, approximately 83% of them present only once. Material: peripheral blood. The source is a human donor with active or convalescent COVID-19. The donor label of this sample is uncertain. CDR3s include the opening cysteine and the closing phenylalanine or tryptophan. A D gene is named only where the DNA matches it firmly. Some rows mark clone size as missing; the rest say once, few, many or name a class of expanded clone.

TRBJ1-6	-	-	TRBV25-1	CASSESRVRNSPLHF	TGTGCCAGCAGTGAATCCCGGGTTAGAAATTCACCCCTCCACTTT
TRBJ2-3	TRBD2	once	TRBV5-1	CASSLPLARTDTQYF	TGCGCCAGCAGCCTCCCACTAGCGCGCACAGATACGCAGTATTTT
TRBJ2-1	-	-	TRBV5-4	CASSLDRASSYNEQFF	TGTGCCAGCAGCTTGGACAGGGCAAGCTCCTACAATGAGCAGTTCTTC
TRBJ2-7	-	-	TRBV10-1	CASSEYLAEQYF	TGCGCCAGCAGTGAGTATTTAGCTGAGCAGTACTTC
TRBJ1-1	-	-	TRBV5-1	CASTTGWDNFGAFF	TGCGCCAGCACCACTGGATGGGACAACTTCGGGGCTTTCTTT
TRBJ2-1	TRBD2	-	TRBV3-1/TRBV3-2	CASSPLAGGPSNEQFF	TGTGCCAGCAGCCCTCTAGCGGGAGGGCCCTCCAATGAGCAGTTCTTC
TRBJ2-7	-	-	TRBV10-2	CASSEEGPYEQYF	TGCGCCAGCAGTGAGGAGGGTCCCTACGAGCAGTACTTC
TRBJ1-1	-	few	TRBV13	CASSPRRGWVMNTEAFF	TGTGCCAGCAGCCCACGCAGGGGATGGGTAATGAACACTGAAGCTTTCTTT
TRBJ2-7	TRBD1	-	TRBV15	CATSSAGTGAYEQYF	TGTGCCACCAGCAGCGCCGGGACAGGGGCCTACGAGCAGTACTTC
TRBJ2-1	TRBD1	-	TRBV27	CASSSTGNFHNEQFF	TGTGCCAGCAGCTCGACAGGGAACTTCCACAATGAGCAGTTCTTC
TRBJ1-3	-	-	TRBV6-6	CASSSHQASGNTIYF	TGTGCCAGCAGCTCCCATCAGGCCTCTGGAAACACCATATATTTT
TRBJ2-1	TRBD2	-	TRBV11-2	CASSLGLAGSEQFF	TGTGCCAGCAGCCTAGGACTAGCGGGCAGTGAGCAGTTCTTC
TRBJ2-2	-	-	TRBV6-5	CASRSPGAGELFF	TGTGCCAGCAGGTCACCAGGGGCCGGGGAGCTGTTTTTT
TRBJ2-1	TRBD1	-	TRBV4-1	CASSLTGTAYNEQFF	TGCGCCAGCAGCCTTACCGGGACAGCCTACAATGAGCAGTTCTTC
TRBJ1-5	-	-	TRBV7-2	CASSLVGAYSNQPQHF	TGTGCCAGCAGCTTAGTAGGGGCCTATAGCAATCAGCCCCAGCATTTT
TRBJ1-4	-	-	TRBV28	CASSLPRGREKLFF	TGTGCCAGCAGTTTACCCAGGGGCCGAGAAAAACTGTTTTTT
TRBJ1-3	-	-	TRBV2	CASRGTGLGNTIYF	TGTGCCAGCAGGGGTACAGGGTTAGGAAACACCATATATTTT
TRBJ1-2	TRBD1	-	TRBV7-3	CASSQTGGPGGYTF	TGTGCCAGCAGCCAGACAGGGGGCCCGGGGGGCTACACCTTC
TRBJ2-2	-	-	TRBV27	CASSLLASGTGELFF	TGTGCCAGCAGTTTGTTAGCCTCGGGCACCGGGGAGCTGTTTTTT
TRBJ1-1	-	-	TRBV5-6	CASSWTRIGAEAFF	TGTGCCAGCAGTTGGACACGGATTGGGGCTGAAGCTTTCTTT
TRBJ1-6	TRBD1	-	TRBV6-5	CASRPGTGGKSPLHF	TGTGCCAGCAGACCCGGGACAGGGGGCAAGTCACCCCTCCACTTT
TRBJ2-7	-	-	TRBV24-1	CATSDSGEGVNAYEQYF	TGTGCCACCAGTGACTCTGGGGAGGGGGTTAATGCCTACGAGCAGTACTTC
TRBJ2-1	-	-	TRBV6-5	CASRPRAQGEQFF	TGTGCCAGCAGACCCCGGGCTCAGGGTGAGCAGTTCTTC
TRBJ2-1	TRBD2	-	TRBV5-1	CASSLAQREPYDEQFF	TGCGCCAGCAGCTTGGCCCAGCGGGAGCCGTACGATGAGCAGTTCTTC
TRBJ2-5	-	-	TRBV7-9	CASSLGYRETQYF	TGTGCCAGCAGCTTAGGGTACAGGGAGACCCAGTACTTC
TRBJ2-5	TRBD2	-	TRBV9	CASSFGTSGQETQYF	TGTGCCAGCAGCTTCGGGACTAGCGGCCAAGAGACCCAGTACTTC
TRBJ2-2	-	-	TRBV7-2	CASSLATTNTGELFF	TGTGCCAGCAGCTTAGCTACTACGAACACCGGGGAGCTGTTTTTT
TRBJ2-7	TRBD2	-	TRBV6-5	CASSLRGIYEQYF	TGTGCCAGCAGTCTGCGGGGGATCTACGAGCAGTACTTC
TRBJ2-5	TRBD2	-	TRBV11-2	CASSLVRTSGTETQYF	TGTGCCAGCAGCTTAGTTAGAACTAGCGGGACAGAGACCCAGTACTTC
TRBJ2-7	TRBD1	once	TRBV4-1	CASSHGTGSFEQYF	TGCGCCAGCAGCCACGGGACAGGGTCATTCGAGCAGTACTTC
TRBJ1-4	-	-	TRBV19	CASSILDRPATNEKLFF	TGTGCCAGTAGTATCCTCGACAGACCAGCAACTAATGAAAAACTGTTTTTT
TRBJ1-5	-	-	TRBV19	CGPVRDQPQHF	TGTGGTCCGGTCCGGGATCAGCCCCAGCATTTT
TRBJ2-5	-	-	TRBV5-6	CASSLRQGIQETQYF	TGTGCCAGCAGCTTGCGCCAGGGCATCCAAGAGACCCAGTACTTC
TRBJ1-1	-	-	TRBV9	CASSVRQDSNEAFF	TGTGCCAGCAGCGTACGACAGGATTCGAATGAAGCTTTCTTT
TRBJ2-2	-	-	TRBV2	CASRYQGGRAGELFF	TGTGCCAGCAGATATCAGGGGGGTCGCGCCGGGGAGCTGTTTTTT
TRBJ2-7	TRBD2	once	TRBV30	CAWKRQGIRLAGVTYEQYF	TGTGCCTGGAAGAGACAGGGGATAAGACTAGCGGGAGTGACCTACGAGCAGTACTTC
TRBJ1-2	-	-	TRBV29-1	CSVVTDRPSYGYTF	TGCAGCGTTGTGACGGACAGACCGAGCTATGGCTACACCTTC
TRBJ2-1	TRBD1	-	TRBV28	CASSLLRGQGTYNEQFF	TGTGCCAGCAGTTTATTACGAGGACAGGGGACTTACAATGAGCAGTTCTTC
TRBJ2-4	-	-	TRBV4-3	CASSQVGRAGPAKNIQYF	TGCGCCAGCAGCCAAGTAGGCAGAGCAGGTCCAGCCAAAAACATTCAGTACTTC
TRBJ2-7	-	-	TRBV3-1/TRBV3-2	CASSQDEGGMSNEQYF	TGTGCCAGCAGCCAAGATGAAGGGGGAATGAGCAACGAGCAGTACTTC
TRBJ2-1	-	-	TRBV6-5	CASNPTGTYNEQFF	TGTGCCAGCAACCCGACAGGGACTTACAATGAGCAGTTCTTC
TRBJ2-5	-	-	TRBV28	CASSFSLEETQYF	TGTGCCAGCAGTTTTTCACTCGAAGAGACCCAGTACTTC